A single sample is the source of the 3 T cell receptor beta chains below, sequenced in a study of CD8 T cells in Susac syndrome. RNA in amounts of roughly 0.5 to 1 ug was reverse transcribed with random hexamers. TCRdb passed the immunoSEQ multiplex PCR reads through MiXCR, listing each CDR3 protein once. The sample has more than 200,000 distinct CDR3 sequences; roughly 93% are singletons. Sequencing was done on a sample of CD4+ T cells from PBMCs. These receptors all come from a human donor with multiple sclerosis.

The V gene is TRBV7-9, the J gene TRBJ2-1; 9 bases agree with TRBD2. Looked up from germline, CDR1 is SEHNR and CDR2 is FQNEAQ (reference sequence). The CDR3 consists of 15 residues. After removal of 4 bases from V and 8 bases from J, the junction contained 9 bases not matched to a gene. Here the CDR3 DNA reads TGTGCCAGCAGCTGGGGCGCGGGAGGGCCCTATGAGCAGTTCTTC. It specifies CASSWGAGGPYEQFF. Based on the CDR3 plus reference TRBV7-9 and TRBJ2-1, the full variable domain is DTGVSQNPRHKITKRGQNVTFRCDPISEHNRLYWYRQTLGQGPEFLTYFQNEAQLEKSRLLSDRFSAERPKGSFSTLEIQRTEQGDSAMYLCASSWGAGGPYEQFFGPGTRLTVL.

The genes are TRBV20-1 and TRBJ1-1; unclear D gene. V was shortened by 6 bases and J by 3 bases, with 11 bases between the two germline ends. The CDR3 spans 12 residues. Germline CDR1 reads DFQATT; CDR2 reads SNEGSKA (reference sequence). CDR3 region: CSASPADTEAFF. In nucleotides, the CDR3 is TGCAGTGCCTCCCCAGCGGACACTGAAGCTTTCTTT.

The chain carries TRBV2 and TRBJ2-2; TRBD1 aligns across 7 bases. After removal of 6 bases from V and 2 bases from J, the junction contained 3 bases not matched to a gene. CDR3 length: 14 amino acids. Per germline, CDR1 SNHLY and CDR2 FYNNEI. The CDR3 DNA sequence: TGTGCCAGCAGGACAGGGCTAAACACCGGGGAGCTGTTTTTT. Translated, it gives CASRTGLNTGELFF.